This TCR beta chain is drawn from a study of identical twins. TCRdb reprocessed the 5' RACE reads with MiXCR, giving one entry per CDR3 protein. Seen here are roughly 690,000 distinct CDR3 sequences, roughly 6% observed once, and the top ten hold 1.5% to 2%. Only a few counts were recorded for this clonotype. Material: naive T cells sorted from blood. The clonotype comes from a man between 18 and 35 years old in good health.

CDR3 DNA sequence: TGTGCCAGCAGCTTTTTAGGGACAGGAAATGAAAAACTGTTTTTT. This sequence encodes CASSFLGTGNEKLFF. The chain recombines TRBV7-9 with TRBJ1-4, with TRBD1 identical over 8 bases. Looked up from germline, CDR1 is SEHNR and CDR2 is FQNEAQ (reference sequence). This CDR3 spans 15 amino acids. The trim removed 3 bases at V and 5 bases at J, leaving 5 bases unmatched.